Listed below are T cell receptor beta chains from one sample, sequenced in a study of liver allograft versus peripheral blood T cells. MiXCR, run by TCRdb on the reads, gives a single entry per CDR3 protein. This sample has approximately 16,000 distinct CDR3 sequences, with roughly a fifth found just once. Every receptor here comes from a human patient who had a liver transplant. Some T cells may originate from the graft donor. The CDR3 runs from the conserved cysteine through the conserved F or W. The D gene is left open where the match is weak. The size entry is marked missing in some rows and otherwise reads once, few, many or a size class.

TRBV10-3	14	.	TRBJ2-2	many	TGTGCCATCAGTGAGTCGGGTGGGCCTGGGGAGCTGTTTTTT	CAISESGGPGELFF
TRBV18	15	.	TRBJ1-1	many	TGTGCCAGCTCAACCCAGTCCGGGGGAGCGGCTGAAGCTTTCTTT	CASSTQSGGAAEAFF
TRBV19	14	.	TRBJ2-3	many	TGTGCCAGTAGTATAGGCATGGGACCGGATACGCAGTATTTT	CASSIGMGPDTQYF
TRBV6-1	16	.	TRBJ1-5	medium-sized	TGTGCCAGCAGTTTCGACACAGGGTACGGCAATCAGCCCCAGCATTTT	CASSFDTGYGNQPQHF
TRBV6-2/TRBV6-3	15	TRBD1	TRBJ2-7	few	TGTGCCAGCAGTTTTATTGGACAGGGGATGAGGGAGCAGTACTTC	CASSFIGQGMREQYF
TRBV6-2/TRBV6-3	14	.	TRBJ1-1	many	TGTGCCAGCAGGAGAGACGGGGTGAACACTGAAGCTTTCTTT	CASRRDGVNTEAFF
TRBV20-1	16	.	TRBJ2-3	few	TGCAGTGCTAGAGAACACCGGAGCAGGAGCACAGATACGCAGTATTTT	CSAREHRSRSTDTQYF
TRBV6-1	16	.	TRBJ1-2	.	TGTGCCAGCAGTGCCGTTAAGCGGGCCCCCAACTATGGCTACACCTTC	CASSAVKRAPNYGYTF
TRBV29-1	14	.	TRBJ2-7	few	TGCAGCGCCCTGCTCCCCGACACCTCCTACGAGCAGTACTTC	CSALLPDTSYEQYF
TRBV28	14	.	TRBJ2-5	.	TGTGCCAGCAGTTGGTACAGGGTGTCAGAGACCCAGTACTTC	CASSWYRVSETQYF
TRBV6-1	11	.	TRBJ2-7	.	TGTGCCAGCAGTGTGACTGACGAGCAGTACTTC	CASSVTDEQYF
TRBV7-2	15	.	TRBJ1-3	.	TGTGCCAGCAGCTTAGTGGCCCTACAAGGAAACACCATATATTTT	CASSLVALQGNTIYF
TRBV12-3/TRBV12-4	14	.	TRBJ1-2	.	TGTGCCAGCGGCCGTGGCAGCGCCTACTATGGCTACACCTTC	CASGRGSAYYGYTF
TRBV15	16	TRBD2	TRBJ2-7	.	TGTGCCACCAGCAGAGAGGGTAGCGGGAGTTCCTACGAGCAGTACTTC	CATSREGSGSSYEQYF
TRBV19	15	.	TRBJ1-2	few	TGTGCCAGTAGTATCTGGGACACACAGAACTATGGCTACACCTTC	CASSIWDTQNYGYTF
TRBV5-6	17	.	TRBJ1-2	medium-sized	TGTGCCAGCAGCCTCATCTCCTGGGAGGGATCTAACTATGGCTACACCTTC	CASSLISWEGSNYGYTF
TRBV6-1	15	.	TRBJ1-1	many	TGTGCCAGCAGGAAAGAAAAGATAGTGAACACTGAAGCTTTCTTT	CASRKEKIVNTEAFF
TRBV20-1	15	TRBD1	TRBJ1-1	.	TGCAGTGCTTCGGGACAGCCGGGGGGGAGAGCTGAAGCTTTCTTT	CSASGQPGGRAEAFF
TRBV12-3/TRBV12-4	14	.	TRBJ1-5	.	TGTGCCAGCACCCTGGGGCAGCGCTCGGCGCCCCAGCATTTT	CASTLGQRSAPQHF
TRBV7-9	14	.	TRBJ2-2	.	TGTGCCAGCAGCTCGGGACTTTACACCGGGGAGCTGTTTTTT	CASSSGLYTGELFF
TRBV5-6	20	TRBD2	TRBJ2-1	many	TGTGCCAGCAGCTTGCCTTCTAGCGGGAGGACGTCAAGCTCCTACAATGAGCAGTTCTTC	CASSLPSSGRTSSSYNEQFF
TRBV28	14	.	TRBJ1-5	.	TGTGCCAGCATTCTGGCAGGTGGTAATCAGCCCCAGCATTTT	CASILAGGNQPQHF
TRBV6-5	15	TRBD1	TRBJ1-4	few	TGTGCCAGCAACCCAGGGACAGGGGGCTCTGAAAAACTGTTTTTT	CASNPGTGGSEKLFF
TRBV9	14	.	TRBJ2-5	few	TGTGCCAGCAGCGACGGCCTGAACCAAGAGACCCAGTACTTC	CASSDGLNQETQYF
TRBV5-6	15	TRBD1	TRBJ2-5	few	TGTGCCAGCAGCTTGAGGGGGCCTAGACAAGAGACCCAGTACTTC	CASSLRGPRQETQYF
TRBV27	13	.	TRBJ2-4	many	TGTGCCAGCAGTCGCCAAGGGGAAAACATTCAGTACTTC	CASSRQGENIQYF
TRBV19	13	.	TRBJ2-5	few	TGTGCCAGTAGTAAGACAGACGAAGAGACCCAGTACTTC	CASSKTDEETQYF
TRBV27	15	.	TRBJ2-7	.	TGTGCCAGCAGTTTATCGTACAGAAGCTCCTACGAGCAGTACTTC	CASSLSYRSSYEQYF